The 27 T cell receptor beta chains given below trace back to one sample, sequenced in a study of blood T cell repertoires in COVID-19. Profiling relied on immunoSEQ multiplex PCR, and the TCRdb table lists in-frame clones only, not all of them. Among approximately 670,000 clones listed, more than 80% were seen once. The sample comprised peripheral blood. The source of these receptors is a woman aged 18-30 years with acute or convalescent COVID-19.

This chain joins TRBV6-5 and TRBJ2-2; 12 bases align to TRBD1. J gave up 7 bases and V 6 bases, and 6 bases lay outside the gene matches. The CDR3 is 15 residues long. The V gene's germline CDR1 is MNHEY and CDR2 SVGAGI. This CDR3 is CASRRDRGQFGELFF. CDR3 in DNA: TGTGCCAGCAGGCGGGACAGGGGGCAATTCGGGGAGCTGTTTTTT.

The V gene is TRBV4-1, the J gene TRBJ1-2; D is unclear. Deletions cut 2 bases from V and 5 bases from J, with 18 bases between. The germline V gene has CDR1 MGHRA and CDR2 YSYEKL. The CDR3 runs to 16 residues. DNA for the CDR3: TGCGCCAGCAGCCAACCTTTCCGGAGGCAGCCTTATGGCTACACCTTC. Translation: CASSQPFRRQPYGYTF.

The chain combines TRBV5-4 with TRBJ1-6; D unresolved. V was clipped by 0 bases and J by 7 bases, with 8 bases between them. CDR1 is SGHNT, CDR2 YYREEE, per germline (reference sequence). This CDR3 is 14 amino acids long. The CDR3 sequence is CASSLGLPNSPLHF. In DNA, the CDR3 is TGTGCCAGCAGCTTGGGACTGCCAAATTCACCCCTCCACTTT.

The gene calls are TRBV19 and TRBJ1-1; 8 bases line up with TRBD1. Germline assignment: CDR1 LNHDA and CDR2 SQIVND (reference sequence). CDR3 length: 16 amino acids. The trim removed 5 bases at V and 2 bases at J, leaving 10 bases unmatched. DNA of the CDR3: TGTGCCAGTAGTGTAGGACAGGGATTCGCAAACACTGAAGCTTTCTTT. Residues: CASSVGQGFANTEAFF.

This clone occurred once. This chain joins TRBV5-1 and TRBJ2-2; D is uncertain. The CDR3 length is 13 residues. The germline CDR1 and CDR2 sequences are SGHRS and YFSETQ. V was pared by 0 bases and J by 7 bases, with 7 bases between. The DNA of the CDR3 is TGCGCCAGCAGCTTGGCGAAGAGCGGGGAGCTGTTTTTT. It is translated as CASSLAKSGELFF. Together with reference TRBV5-1 and TRBJ2-2, the CDR3 gives the full variable domain: KAGVTQTPRYLIKTRGQQVTLSCSPISGHRSVSWYQQTPGQGLQFLFEYFSETQRNKGNFPGRFSGRQFSNSRSEMNVSTLELGDSALYLCASSLAKSGELFFGEGSRLTVL.

For this clone: The sample has other DNA sequences that encode this CDR3 too. The rearrangement links TRBV5-1 to TRBJ2-1, with 7 bases matching TRBD1. Germline V CDR1 and CDR2: SGHRS, YFSETQ. This CDR3 comprises 15 residues. The J segment lost 0 bases and the V segment lost 4 bases, leaving 4 bases of the junction unmatched. CDR3 in amino acids: CASSLTGSSYNEQFF. DNA for the CDR3: TGCGCCAGCAGCCTGACAGGGAGCTCCTACAATGAGCAGTTCTTC.

CDR3 nucleotides: TGCGCCAGCAGCCAAGGTACAGGTACCTCTGGAAACACCATATATTTT. This translates into CASSQGTGTSGNTIYF. The chain couples TRBV4-3 to TRBJ1-3, with D perhaps TRBD1 (5 bases). CDR3 length: 16 amino acids. Trimming took 1 base from V and 0 from J, leaving 10 bases between them. The germline V gene has CDR1 LGHNA and CDR2 YSLEER.

Note on this clone: This sample also contains other DNA sequences that code for the same CDR3. The genes are TRBV19 and TRBJ2-7; weak D call: TRBD1 (5 bases). CDR3 length: 14 residues. Trimming took off 3 bases at V and 4 bases at J, with 13 bases between the two ends. In germline, CDR1 is LNHDA, CDR2 SQIVND (reference sequence). The DNA of the CDR3 is TGTGCCAGTAGTATCGGGCAGGGATATTACGAGCAGTACTTC. This codes for CASSIGQGYYEQYF.

This chain connects TRBV3-1 (or the pseudogene TRBV3-2) to TRBJ2-7; 8 bases match TRBD2. Germline V lookup: CDR1 LGHDT, CDR2 YNNKEL (reference sequence). Unmatched junction bases numbered 6, after V lost 0 bases and J lost 2 bases. The CDR3 totals 16 residues. CDR3 protein: CASSQDGPGGPYEQYF. CDR3 bases: TGTGCCAGCAGCCAAGATGGACCGGGGGGGCCCTACGAGCAGTACTTC.

V is TRBV5-4 and J is TRBJ2-7; D might be TRBD1 (8 bases). The V end lost 4 bases, the J end lost 3 bases, and 17 bases lay between the germline ends. Germline values: CDR1 SGHNT, CDR2 YYREEE (reference sequence). The CDR3 is 15 residues long. The CDR3 reads CASSQQGGRVYEQYF. The CDR3 DNA reads TGTGCCAGCAGCCAACAGGGGGGGAGGGTCTACGAGCAGTACTTC.

A single count supports this clone. The genes are TRBV18 and TRBJ1-1; a possible D gene is TRBD1 (6 bases). Germline assignment: CDR1 KGHSH and CDR2 LQKENI. The CDR3 is 14 residues long. V was shortened by 2 bases and J by 6 bases, with 13 bases between the two germline ends. CDR3 protein: CASSPGGLASEAFF. In DNA form, the CDR3 reads TGTGCCAGCTCACCAGGGGGCTTAGCCTCTGAAGCTTTCTTT.

The chain employs TRBV21-1 and TRBJ1-5. TRBV21-1 is listed as a pseudogene. The CDR3 totals 12 residues. The CDR3, as DNA: TGTGCCACCAGTGGGGGGAATCAGCCCCAGCATTTT. As protein: CATSGGNQPQHF.

The chain joins TRBV12-3 or TRBV12-4 to TRBJ1-2; TRBD1 aligns across 9 bases. After removal of 6 bases from V and 7 bases from J, the junction contained 6 bases not matched to a gene. CDR3 length: 13 residues. The CDR3 DNA is TGTGCCAGCAGCCGGGACAGGGTAGGTGGCTACACCTTC. Protein sequence: CASSRDRVGGYTF.

This chain connects TRBV27 to TRBJ1-1; D not resolved. In germline, CDR1 is MNHEY, CDR2 SMNVEV (reference sequence). CDR3 size: 14 residues. The V end was cut by 9 bases, the J end by 4 bases, with 18 bases between. CDR3 residues: CASSPMRVGTEAFF. CDR3 bases: TGTGCCAGTTCCCCGATGAGGGTGGGCACTGAAGCTTTCTTT.

This clone was observed once. V usage is TRBV4-2 and J usage is TRBJ1-2; D is unresolved. V was cut by 0 bases and J by 4 bases, with 9 bases left in between. The CDR3 loop spans 14 amino acids. The germline V gene encodes CDR1 LGHNA and CDR2 YNFKEQ. In nucleotides, the CDR3 is TGTGCCAGCAGCCAAGATCCGTTTTTCTATGGCTACACCTTC. This encodes CASSQDPFFYGYTF.

This CDR3 is CASSFQAEAFF. For the CDR3, the DNA is TGTGCCAGCAGCTTTCAGGCTGAAGCTTTCTTT. The chain couples TRBV7-9 to TRBJ1-1; unclear D gene. Per germline, CDR1 SEHNR and CDR2 FQNEAQ (reference sequence). The CDR3 contains 11 residues. Trimming cost V 3 bases and J 6 bases, with 5 bases left between them.

The chain is built from TRBV6-5 and TRBJ2-7, with 7 bases that match TRBD1. V lost 5 bases and J lost 6; bases outside the gene matches: 4. The CDR3 is 12 amino acids. In germline, CDR1 is MNHEY, CDR2 SVGAGI. The CDR3, as DNA: TGTGCCAGCAGTACAACAGGGGTCGAGCAGTACTTC. Translated: CASSTTGVEQYF.

The sample holds a few counts of this clone. CDR3 amino acids: CASSTGGNTEAFF. The CDR3 DNA is TGTGCCAGCTCGACAGGGGGGAACACTGAAGCTTTCTTT. The chain combines TRBV3-1 (or the pseudogene TRBV3-2) with TRBJ1-1; the match to TRBD1 covers 9 bases. This CDR3 has 13 residues. Germline V gives CDR1 LGHDT, CDR2 YNNKEL (reference sequence). V lost 8 bases and J lost 1; bases outside the gene matches: 2.

The chain recombines TRBV19 with TRBJ1-5; D is possibly TRBD1 (5 bases). Trimming pared 5 bases from V and 8 bases from J, leaving 19 bases between. CDR1 and CDR2 from the germline V gene are LNHDA and SQIVND (reference sequence). This CDR3 is built from 15 residues. The CDR3, as DNA: TGTGCCAGTAGTCCGGGGGGGGGAATGCGGGAGCCCCAGCATTTT. The encoded protein is CASSPGGGMREPQHF.

The V gene is TRBV19, the J gene TRBJ1-3; D is unresolved. The germline gives CDR1 LNHDA, CDR2 SQIVND (reference sequence). The CDR3 has 14 residues. Trimming removed 3 bases from V and 1 base from J, with 7 bases in between. Here the CDR3 reads CASSIGMSGNTIYF. The CDR3 coding sequence is TGTGCCAGTAGTATCGGGATGTCTGGAAACACCATATATTTT. Full variable domain (missing parts from reference TRBV19 and TRBJ1-3): DGGITQSPKYLFRKEGQNVTLSCEQNLNHDAMYWYRQDPGQGLRLIYYSQIVNDFQKGDIAEGYSVSREKKESFPLTVTSAQKNPTAFYLCASSIGMSGNTIYFGEGSWLTVV.

DNA for the CDR3: TGTGCTAGTGGTTTGACCCCCTATAGCAATCAGCCCCAGCATTTT. It yields the protein CASGLTPYSNQPQHF. The chain has TRBV12-5 and TRBJ1-5; D is unresolved. Germline V gives CDR1 LGHNT, CDR2 FRNRAP. V gave up 2 bases and J gave up 0 bases, with 8 bases separating them. This CDR3 is 15 amino acids long. The full variable domain, rest sourced from reference TRBV12-5 and TRBJ1-5, is DARVTQTPRHKVTEMGQEVTMRCQPILGHNTVFWYRQTMMQGLELLAYFRNRAPLDDSGMPKDRFSAEMPDATLATLKIQPSEPRDSAVYFCASGLTPYSNQPQHFGDGTRLSIL.

The rearrangement uses TRBV5-8 and TRBJ1-6, with 7 bases lining up with TRBD1. The J segment lost 6 bases and the V segment lost 4 bases, leaving 10 bases of the junction unmatched. Germline CDR1 is SGHTS and CDR2 is YDEGEE. This CDR3 is 16 amino acids long. The DNA of the CDR3 is TGTGCCAGCAGCCATGGGGACAGAGCGGGTAATTCACCCCTCCACTTT. Residues: CASSHGDRAGNSPLHF.

The chain couples TRBV5-4 to TRBJ2-7, with 7 bases that match TRBD1. J was trimmed by 3 bases and V by 4 bases; bases with no gene match: 10. The CDR3 spans 15 residues. Germline CDR1 is SGHNT and CDR2 is YYREEE (reference sequence). CDR3 amino acids: CASSPGGRQGYEQYF. CDR3 bases: TGTGCCAGCAGCCCTGGGGGACGACAGGGCTACGAGCAGTACTTC. Full variable domain (missing parts from reference TRBV5-4 and TRBJ2-7): ETGVTQSPTHLIKTRGQQVTLRCSSQSGHNTVSWYQQALGQGPQFIFQYYREEENGRGNFPPRFSGLQFPNYSSELNVNALELDDSALYLCASSPGGRQGYEQYFGPGTRLTVT.

The V call is TRBV7-2, the J call TRBJ1-1, with D uncertain. Trimming took 6 bases from V and 3 from J, leaving 11 bases between them. Germline CDR1 is SGHTA and CDR2 is FQGNSA. The CDR3 has 13 amino acids. The CDR3 nucleotides are TGTGCCAGCAGACAACAGCGGGACACTGAAGCTTTCTTT. Translation: CASRQQRDTEAFF.

The chain combines TRBV7-9 with TRBJ1-1; 8 nucleotides agree with TRBD1. This CDR3 contains 16 residues. Trimming cost V 5 bases and J 1 base; bases outside gene matches: 9. Germline lookup yields CDR1 SEHNR and CDR2 FQNEAQ (reference sequence). Here the CDR3 reads CASSPRQGTQNTEAFF. In DNA, the CDR3 is TGTGCCAGCAGCCCGCGACAGGGGACCCAGAACACTGAAGCTTTCTTT.

V and J are TRBV7-2 and TRBJ2-1, with 12 bases lining up with TRBD2. Germline lookup yields CDR1 SGHTA and CDR2 FQGNSA. V lost 0 bases and J lost 5; bases outside the gene matches: 5. The CDR3 has 17 amino acids. CDR3 residues: CASSLAGRTSGNNEQFF. For the CDR3, the DNA is TGTGCCAGCAGCTTAGCCGGCCGGACTAGCGGGAACAATGAGCAGTTCTTC.

This chain joins TRBV3-1 (or the pseudogene TRBV3-2) and TRBJ1-4; D unclear. Germline loops: CDR1 LGHDT, CDR2 YNNKEL (reference sequence). The V and J ends lost 4 bases and 4 bases respectively, with 10 bases between them. The CDR3 contains 14 residues. CDR3 bases: TGTGCCAGCAGCCTCAGTCCTCTTAATGAAAAACTGTTTTTT. Encoded protein: CASSLSPLNEKLFF.